The 28 T cell receptor beta chains reported below all come from one sample, sequenced in a study of beta chain features in type 1 diabetes. The entirety of the isolated RNA underwent reverse transcription, so expressed TCRB transcripts were sequenced. This table comes from immunoSEQ multiplex PCR, and its TCRdb copy is limited to in-frame clones, with some not included. This sample has hundreds of thousands of clones, with roughly a sixth found just once. The sample comprised naive CD4+ T cells from blood. These receptors all come from a woman aged 18-35 years in good health.

This chain links TRBV18 with TRBJ2-6, with 9 bases fitting TRBD2. CDR1 KGHSH and CDR2 LQKENI come from the germline V gene. CDR3 length: 16 residues. V lost 4 bases to trimming and J lost 2 bases; unmatched junction nucleotides: 3. As DNA, the CDR3 is TGTGCCAGCTCACTAATAGCGGGAGCTGGGGCCAACGTCCTGACTTTC. Protein sequence: CASSLIAGAGANVLTF.

This clone has only a few counts. The gene calls are TRBV10-3 and TRBJ1-1; 12 positions agree with TRBD1. The CDR3 has 16 amino acids. V lost 6 bases and J lost 4; bases outside the gene matches: 9. Germline lookup yields CDR1 ENHRY and CDR2 SYGVKD. The CDR3 sequence: CAIRPGQGAGGTEAFF. The DNA of the CDR3 is TGTGCCATCAGACCGGGACAGGGGGCTGGCGGCACTGAAGCTTTCTTT.

In its sample, this clone was seen a few times. V and J are TRBV6-6 and TRBJ2-5, with 9 bases that match TRBD2. The CDR3 is 16 amino acids. CDR1 is MNHNY and CDR2 is SVGAGI in the germline V gene (reference sequence). Unmatched junction bases numbered 12, after V lost 5 bases and J lost 5 bases. The chain's CDR3 is CASSSGTSNFHETQYF. The CDR3 region has the DNA TGTGCCAGCAGTAGCGGGACTAGCAATTTTCACGAGACCCAGTACTTC.

The CDR3 sequence is CASSNQAGGTEAFF. CDR3 sequence (DNA): TGTGCCAGCAGCAATCAAGCGGGCGGCACTGAAGCTTTCTTT. The V gene is TRBV2, the J gene TRBJ1-1; no firm D call. Germline loops: CDR1 SNHLY, CDR2 FYNNEI. The CDR3 runs 14 residues. Trimming removed 6 bases from V and 4 bases from J, with 15 bases in between.

This clone has a handful of counts. The genes are TRBV7-2 and TRBJ2-1, with D unresolved. Germline lookup yields CDR1 SGHTA and CDR2 FQGNSA. V was cut by 5 bases and J by 4 bases, with 15 bases left in between. This CDR3 is built from 15 residues. CDR3 coding DNA: TGTGCCAGCAGCCCCAGTGTTGGGGTATACAATGAGCAGTTCTTC. Encoded protein: CASSPSVGVYNEQFF.

This clone was observed a handful of times. The rearrangement links TRBV29-1 to TRBJ2-1, with a tentative D call TRBD2 (5 bases). CDR1 and CDR2 from the germline V gene are SQVTM and ANQGSEA. The CDR3 is made up of 15 amino acids. The germline V and J ends were trimmed by 3 bases and 8 bases, with 20 bases remaining between them. In DNA, the CDR3 is TGCAGCGTTGATTACGGGGATTTGGTCCGAGATGAGCAGTTCTTC. The encoded protein is CSVDYGDLVRDEQFF.

This clone was counted a few times. V usage is TRBV4-3 and J usage is TRBJ2-1; D is possibly TRBD1 or TRBD2 (6 bases each). This CDR3 region has 16 residues. V was shortened by 0 bases and J by 5 bases, with 14 bases between the two germline ends. CDR1 and CDR2 (germline): LGHNA, YSLEER. The CDR3 loop is CASSQEGGTPDNEQFF. The DNA of the CDR3 is TGCGCCAGCAGCCAAGAAGGGGGGACCCCTGACAATGAGCAGTTCTTC.

This clone was observed a few times. The chain links TRBV7-9 to TRBJ2-1; D is ambiguous. V lost 5 bases and J lost 4, with 15 bases in between. The CDR3 contains 15 residues. CDR1 and CDR2 from the germline V gene are SEHNR and FQNEAQ (reference sequence). CDR3 sequence reads: CASSPGPDRYNEQFF. In DNA, the CDR3 is TGTGCCAGCAGCCCCGGGCCGGATAGATACAATGAGCAGTTCTTC.

The rearrangement joins TRBV5-5 to TRBJ2-1, with 9 bases identical to TRBD1. The trim removed 2 bases at V and 3 bases at J, leaving 6 bases unmatched. Germline V gives CDR1 SGHKS, CDR2 YYEKEE (reference sequence). The CDR3 is 16 amino acids. CDR3 nucleotide sequence: TGTGCCAGCAGCTTTACAGGGGGCGCGTACTACAATGAGCAGTTCTTC. This gives the protein CASSFTGGAYYNEQFF.

This clone came up a few times. V gene TRBV10-3 combines with J gene TRBJ2-1; 12 bases are a match to TRBD2. The CDR3 is 15 amino acids. Germline lookup yields CDR1 ENHRY and CDR2 SYGVKD. Unmatched junction bases numbered 2, after V lost 0 bases and J lost 8 bases. The CDR3 DNA reads TGTGCCATCAGTGAGTCAACTAGCGGGAGGCATGAGCAGTTCTTC. It translates to CAISESTSGRHEQFF.

This clone was detected a few times. The rearrangement uses TRBV7-9 and TRBJ2-3, with TRBD1 identical over 9 bases. The CDR3 extends over 15 amino acids. V lost 3 bases to trimming and J lost 4 bases; unmatched junction nucleotides: 5. CDR1 SEHNR and CDR2 FQNEAQ come from the germline V gene (reference sequence). The CDR3 DNA reads as TGTGCCAGCAGCTTGGGGACAGGGTTGCCAGATACGCAGTATTTT. This encodes CASSLGTGLPDTQYF.

This clone has just a few counts. The V call is TRBV7-9, the J call TRBJ1-3; D remains ambiguous. The CDR3 is 14 residues long. V was pared by 4 bases and J by 2 bases, with 9 bases between. The germline V gene has CDR1 SEHNR and CDR2 FQNEAQ (reference sequence). The CDR3 spells CASSSGLTGNTIYF. For the CDR3, the DNA is TGTGCCAGCAGCTCCGGCCTAACTGGAAACACCATATATTTT.

The rearrangement links TRBV6-5 to TRBJ1-1; TRBD1 matches 8 bases. V was pared by 4 bases and J by 0 bases, with 1 base of the junction left unmatched. CDR1 is MNHEY, CDR2 SVGAGI, per germline. This CDR3 region has 14 residues. The chain's CDR3 is CASSWGQVNTEAFF. CDR3 nucleotide sequence: TGTGCCAGCAGTTGGGGACAGGTGAACACTGAAGCTTTCTTT.

The table lists this clone with a few counts. The chain links TRBV5-1 to TRBJ2-1; the D gene is possibly TRBD2 (5 bases). The CDR3 runs 15 residues. The V end was cut by 3 bases, the J end by 2 bases, with 12 bases between. CDR1 SGHRS and CDR2 YFSETQ come from the germline V gene. In DNA, the CDR3 is TGCGCCAGCAGCTCGGGCGGGCTGACCTACAATGAGCAGTTCTTC. Translating it yields CASSSGGLTYNEQFF.

In this sample, this clone turned up a few times. CDR3 loop: CASSDRGNYEQYF. The DNA of the CDR3 is TGTGCCAGCAGCGACAGGGGGAACTACGAGCAGTACTTC. The chain has TRBV2 and TRBJ2-7, with 9 bases that match TRBD1. The V gene end was trimmed by 6 bases and the J gene end by 3 bases; junction bases not matched to a gene: 3. Germline V gives CDR1 SNHLY, CDR2 FYNNEI. This CDR3 comprises 13 residues. The full variable domain, rest sourced from reference TRBV2 and TRBJ2-7, is EPEVTQTPSHQVTQMGQEVILRCVPISNHLYFYWYRQILGQKVEFLVSFYNNEISEKSEIFDDQFSVERPDGSNFTLKIRSTKLEDSAMYFCASSDRGNYEQYFGPGTRLTVT.

The chain links TRBV10-3 to TRBJ1-2, with D unclear. CDR1 and CDR2 from the germline V gene are ENHRY and SYGVKD. V lost 6 bases, J lost 8 bases, and 16 bases lay in between. The CDR3 loop spans 13 amino acids. The DNA for the CDR3 is TGTGCCATCAGAAATTACCCGACCGAAGGCTACACCTTC. It is translated as CAIRNYPTEGYTF.

This clone has more than one count but fewer than ten. Distinct nucleotide sequences in the sample also encode this CDR3. The rearrangement links TRBV6-6 to TRBJ2-3; D gene ambiguous. Trimming removed 4 bases from V and 0 bases from J, with 2 bases in between. This CDR3 has 12 amino acids. Per the germline V gene, CDR1 is MNHNY and CDR2 is SVGAGI (reference sequence). The CDR3 spells CASSSSTDTQYF. The CDR3 nucleotides are TGTGCCAGCAGTTCGAGCACAGATACGCAGTATTTT.

The rearrangement joins TRBV7-9 to TRBJ2-7; possibly TRBD2 for D (5 bases). Trimming removed 3 bases from V and 4 bases from J, with 13 bases in between. Germline CDR1 reads SEHNR; CDR2 reads FQNEAQ (reference sequence). The CDR3 contains 14 residues. The CDR3 reads CASSFGGLGYEQYF. The CDR3 region has the DNA TGTGCCAGCAGCTTTGGAGGCTTGGGTTACGAGCAGTACTTC.

The rearrangement uses TRBV25-1 and TRBJ2-1, with D perhaps matching TRBD1 or TRBD2 (5 bases each). V lost 5 bases to trimming and J lost 0 bases, with 11 bases between them. CDR3 length equals 15 residues. Germline V gene data show CDR1 as MGHDK and CDR2 as SYGVNS. Here the CDR3 DNA reads TGTGCCAGCAGTTCGTCGGGGCTCTCCTACAATGAGCAGTTCTTC. This sequence encodes CASSSSGLSYNEQFF.

This chain uses TRBV6-5 with TRBJ2-1, with 9 bases that match TRBD1. Germline CDR1 MNHEY, CDR2 SVGAGI. Unmatched junction bases numbered 12, after V lost 7 bases and J lost 8 bases. This CDR3 has 15 residues. CDR3 coding DNA: TGTGCCAGCAACCCGGGGGACAGGGTGAGCGATGAGCAGTTCTTC. It yields the protein CASNPGDRVSDEQFF.

In the case of this clone: Other DNA sequences within the sample encode an identical CDR3. This chain joins TRBV14 and TRBJ2-1; D is possibly TRBD2 (6 bases). V was clipped by 3 bases and J by 0 bases, with 9 bases between them. Germline V gene data show CDR1 as SGHDN and CDR2 as FVKESK. CDR3 length: 15 amino acids. CDR3 in amino acids: CASSQIGSSYNEQFF. As DNA, the CDR3 is TGTGCCAGCAGCCAGATCGGGAGCTCCTACAATGAGCAGTTCTTC.

In this sample, this clone turned up a few times. The J gene is TRBJ2-1, the V gene TRBV4-3; D unclear. Germline CDR1 LGHNA, CDR2 YSLEER. This CDR3 comprises 18 residues. The germline V and J ends were trimmed by 0 bases and 5 bases, with 20 bases remaining between them. The CDR3: CASSQDISYVLSDNEQFF. Here the CDR3 DNA reads TGCGCCAGCAGCCAAGATATCTCGTATGTTCTGTCGGACAATGAGCAGTTCTTC.

As concerns this clone: This same CDR3 is encoded by further DNA sequences in the sample. V is TRBV5-1 and J is TRBJ2-7; TRBD2 matches at 7 bases. Germline V gene data show CDR1 as SGHRS and CDR2 as YFSETQ. The ends lost 0 bases at V and 7 bases at J; junction bases unmatched: 7. This CDR3 spans 14 amino acids. CDR3 sequence: CASSLVPGGNEQYF. For the CDR3, the DNA is TGCGCCAGCAGCTTGGTGCCGGGGGGTAATGAGCAGTACTTC.

This clone was observed a handful of times. Other DNA sequences of this sample code for an identical CDR3. The chain is built from TRBV5-1 and TRBJ2-1; 8 positions agree with TRBD1. CDR3 length equals 14 residues. J lost 5 bases, V lost 0 bases, and 1 base had no gene match. CDR1 and CDR2 (germline): SGHRS, YFSETQ. CDR3 DNA sequence: TGCGCCAGCAGCTTGGACAGGGGGAACAATGAGCAGTTCTTC. Protein: CASSLDRGNNEQFF.

This clone has more than one count but fewer than ten. The V gene is TRBV11-3, the J gene TRBJ2-3, with D possibly being TRBD2 (6 bases). CDR1 and CDR2 (germline): SGHNT, YENEEA. The CDR3 runs 14 residues. The ends were cut back, 4 bases at V and 4 bases at J, with 12 bases in the middle. CDR3 protein: CASSSLTSSDTQYF. The CDR3 coding sequence is TGTGCCAGCAGCTCGCTCACTAGCTCAGATACGCAGTATTTT.

For this clone: Other DNA sequences in the sample encode the same CDR3. This rearrangement joins TRBV5-4 to TRBJ2-1; 8 bases agree with TRBD2. The V gene's germline CDR1 is SGHNT and CDR2 YYREEE (reference sequence). J lost 5 bases, V lost 0 bases, and 4 bases had no gene match. The CDR3 covers 15 residues. CDR3 nucleotides: TGTGCCAGCAGCTTGGGATTAGCGGGGAACAATGAGCAGTTCTTC. Residues: CASSLGLAGNNEQFF.

V usage is TRBV18 and J usage is TRBJ1-2, with D maybe TRBD1 (5 bases). V was shortened by 3 bases and J by 8 bases, with 16 bases between the two germline ends. CDR1 and CDR2 (germline): KGHSH, LQKENI. The CDR3 contains 14 residues. CDR3 sequence reads: CASSPWIDSDGYTF. The CDR3 DNA reads as TGTGCCAGCTCACCTTGGATTGACAGTGACGGCTACACCTTC.

The chain couples TRBV2 to TRBJ2-7; D not certain. The CDR3 is 13 residues long. The V end was cut by 2 bases, the J end by 3 bases, with 8 bases between. The germline CDR1 and CDR2 sequences are SNHLY and FYNNEI. CDR3 bases: TGTGCCAGCAGTGAACATAGGGACTACGAGCAGTACTTC. Translation: CASSEHRDYEQYF. The full variable domain, in which reference TRBV2 and TRBJ2-7 provide the parts outside the CDR3, is EPEVTQTPSHQVTQMGQEVILRCVPISNHLYFYWYRQILGQKVEFLVSFYNNEISEKSEIFDDQFSVERPDGSNFTLKIRSTKLEDSAMYFCASSEHRDYEQYFGPGTRLTVT.